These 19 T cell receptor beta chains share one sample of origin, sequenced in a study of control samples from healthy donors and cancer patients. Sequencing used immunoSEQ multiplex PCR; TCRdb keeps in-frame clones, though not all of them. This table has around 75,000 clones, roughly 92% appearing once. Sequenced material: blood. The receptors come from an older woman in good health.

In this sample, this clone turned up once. The CDR3 region is CASSQGGYSYEQYF. The CDR3 DNA reads as TGTGCCAGCAGCCAAGGAGGATACTCCTACGAGCAGTACTTC. V is TRBV3-1 (or the pseudogene TRBV3-2) and J is TRBJ2-7; D gene ambiguous. The CDR3 length is 14 residues. CDR1 and CDR2 from the germline V gene are LGHDT and YNNKEL (reference sequence). V lost 1 base and J 0 bases, leaving 7 bases between the germline ends.

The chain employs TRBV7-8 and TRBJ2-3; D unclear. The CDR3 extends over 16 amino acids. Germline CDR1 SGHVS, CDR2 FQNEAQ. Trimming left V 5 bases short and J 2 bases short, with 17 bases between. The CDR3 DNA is TGTGCCAGCAGCCCCGGACGGGCCAGGTACACAGATACGCAGTATTTT. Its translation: CASSPGRARYTDTQYF. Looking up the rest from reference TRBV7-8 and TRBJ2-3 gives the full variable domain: GAGVSQSPRYKVAKRGQDVALRCDPISGHVSLFWYQQALGQGPEFLTYFQNEAQLDKSGLPSDRFFAERPEGSVSTLKIQRTQQEDSAVYLCASSPGRARYTDTQYFGPGTRLTVL.

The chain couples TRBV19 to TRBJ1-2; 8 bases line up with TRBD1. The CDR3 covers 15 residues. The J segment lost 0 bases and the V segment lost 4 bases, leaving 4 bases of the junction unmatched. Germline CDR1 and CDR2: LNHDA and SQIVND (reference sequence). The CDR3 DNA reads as TGTGCCAGTAGTAATCCGGGACAGGCTAACTATGGCTACACCTTC. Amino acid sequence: CASSNPGQANYGYTF.

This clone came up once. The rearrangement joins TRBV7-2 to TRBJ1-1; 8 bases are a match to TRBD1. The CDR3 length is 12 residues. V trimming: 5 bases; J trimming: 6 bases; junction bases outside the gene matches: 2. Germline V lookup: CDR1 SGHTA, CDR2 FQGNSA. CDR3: CASSTTGAEAFF. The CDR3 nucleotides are TGTGCCAGCAGCACGACAGGGGCTGAAGCTTTCTTT.

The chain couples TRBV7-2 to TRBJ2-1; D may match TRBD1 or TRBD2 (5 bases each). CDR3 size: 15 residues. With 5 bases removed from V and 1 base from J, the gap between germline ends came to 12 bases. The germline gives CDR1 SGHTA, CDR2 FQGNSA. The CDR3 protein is CASSAREPSYNEQFF. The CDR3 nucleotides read TGTGCCAGCAGCGCCAGGGAGCCTTCCTACAATGAGCAGTTCTTC.

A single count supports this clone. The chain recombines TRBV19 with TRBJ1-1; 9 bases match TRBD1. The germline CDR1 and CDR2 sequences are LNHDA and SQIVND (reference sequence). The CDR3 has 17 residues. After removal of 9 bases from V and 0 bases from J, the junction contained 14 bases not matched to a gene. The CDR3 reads CASSPYLTGGLNTEAFF. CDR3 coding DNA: TGTGCCAGCAGTCCCTACCTCACAGGGGGCCTGAACACTGAAGCTTTCTTT.

The DNA for the CDR3 is TGCGCCAGCAGTTTCCAAAGAACAGATACGCAGTATTTT. As protein: CASSFQRTDTQYF. The V gene is TRBV5-1, the J gene TRBJ2-3; D gene ambiguous. V dropped 5 bases and J dropped 3 bases, with 10 bases sitting between them. The CDR3 totals 13 residues. CDR1 and CDR2 (germline): SGHRS, YFSETQ.

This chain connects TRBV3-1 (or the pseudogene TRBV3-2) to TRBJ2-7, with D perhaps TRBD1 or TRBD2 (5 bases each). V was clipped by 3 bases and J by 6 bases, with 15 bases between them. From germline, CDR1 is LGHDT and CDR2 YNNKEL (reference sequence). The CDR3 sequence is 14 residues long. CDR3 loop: CASSQGPARVEQYF. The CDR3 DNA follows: TGTGCCAGCAGCCAGGGACCTGCCCGGGTCGAGCAGTACTTC.

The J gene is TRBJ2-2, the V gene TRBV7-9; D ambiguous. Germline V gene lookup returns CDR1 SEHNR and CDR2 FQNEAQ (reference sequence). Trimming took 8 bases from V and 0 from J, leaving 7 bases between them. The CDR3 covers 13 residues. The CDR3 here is CASGISNTGELFF. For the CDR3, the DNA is TGTGCCAGCGGGATTTCGAACACCGGGGAGCTGTTTTTT.

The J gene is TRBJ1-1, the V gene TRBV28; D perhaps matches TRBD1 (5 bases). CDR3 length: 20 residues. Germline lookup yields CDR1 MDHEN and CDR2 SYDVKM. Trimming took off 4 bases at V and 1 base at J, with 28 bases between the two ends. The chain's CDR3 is CASSSSKNRDQLLGNTEAFF. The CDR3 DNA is TGTGCCAGCAGTTCATCCAAAAATCGGGACCAACTCCTGGGGAACACTGAAGCTTTCTTT.

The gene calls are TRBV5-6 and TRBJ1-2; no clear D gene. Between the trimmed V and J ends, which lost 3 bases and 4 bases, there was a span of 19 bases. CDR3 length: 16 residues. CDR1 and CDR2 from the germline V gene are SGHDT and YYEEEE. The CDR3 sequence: CASSSVGEMGIYGYTF. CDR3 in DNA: TGTGCCAGCAGCTCAGTTGGAGAAATGGGCATCTATGGCTACACCTTC.

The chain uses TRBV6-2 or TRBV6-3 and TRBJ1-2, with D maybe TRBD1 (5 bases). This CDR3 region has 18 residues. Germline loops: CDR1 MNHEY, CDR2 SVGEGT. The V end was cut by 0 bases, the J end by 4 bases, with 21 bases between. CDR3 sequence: CASSYSIRVVDPRYGYTF. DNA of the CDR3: TGTGCCAGCAGTTACTCGATCAGGGTCGTCGATCCTCGCTATGGCTACACCTTC.

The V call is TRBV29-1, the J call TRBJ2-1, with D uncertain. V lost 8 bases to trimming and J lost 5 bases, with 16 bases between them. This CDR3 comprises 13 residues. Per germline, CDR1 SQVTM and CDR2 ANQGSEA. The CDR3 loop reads CSSRLHPHNEQFF. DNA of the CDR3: TGCAGCAGCCGCCTACACCCCCACAATGAGCAGTTCTTC.

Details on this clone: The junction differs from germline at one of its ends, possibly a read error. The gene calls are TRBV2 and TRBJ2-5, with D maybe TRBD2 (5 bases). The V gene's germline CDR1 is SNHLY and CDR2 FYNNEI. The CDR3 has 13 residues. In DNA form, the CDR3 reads TGTGCCAGCAGTCTTGATGAATTGAGGGTCACAAACTTC. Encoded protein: CASSLDELRVTNF.

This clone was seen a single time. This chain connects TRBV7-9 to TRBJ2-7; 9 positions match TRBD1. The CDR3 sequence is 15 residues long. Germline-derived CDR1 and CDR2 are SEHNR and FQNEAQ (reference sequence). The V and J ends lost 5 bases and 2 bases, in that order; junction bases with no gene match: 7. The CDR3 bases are TGTGCCAGCAGCAGTTGGGACAGGGTAACCTACGAGCAGTACTTC. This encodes CASSSWDRVTYEQYF.

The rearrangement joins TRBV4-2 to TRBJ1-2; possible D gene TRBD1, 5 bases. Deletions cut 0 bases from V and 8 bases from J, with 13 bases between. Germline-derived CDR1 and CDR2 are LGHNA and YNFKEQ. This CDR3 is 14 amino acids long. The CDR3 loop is CASSQDFEGWGYTF. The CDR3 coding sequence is TGTGCCAGCAGCCAAGATTTTGAGGGGTGGGGCTACACCTTC.

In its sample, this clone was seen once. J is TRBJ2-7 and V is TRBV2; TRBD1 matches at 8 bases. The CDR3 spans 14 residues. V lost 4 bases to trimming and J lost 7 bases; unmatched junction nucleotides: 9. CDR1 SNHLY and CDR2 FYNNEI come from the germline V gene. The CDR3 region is CASSGQGSAWEQYF. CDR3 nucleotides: TGTGCCAGCAGTGGACAGGGGAGCGCGTGGGAGCAGTACTTC.

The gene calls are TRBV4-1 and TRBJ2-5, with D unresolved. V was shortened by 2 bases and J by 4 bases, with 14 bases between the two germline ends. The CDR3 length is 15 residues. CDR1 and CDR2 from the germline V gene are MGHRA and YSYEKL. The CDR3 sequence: CASSQLGKKGETQYF. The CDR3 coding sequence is TGCGCCAGCAGCCAATTAGGGAAAAAGGGAGAGACCCAGTACTTC.

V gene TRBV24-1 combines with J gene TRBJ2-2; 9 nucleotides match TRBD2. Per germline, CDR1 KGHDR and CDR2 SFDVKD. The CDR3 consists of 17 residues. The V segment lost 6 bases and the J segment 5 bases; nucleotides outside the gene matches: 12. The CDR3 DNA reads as TGTGCCACCAGTCCTACTCTAGCGGGATTAAGAACCGGGGAGCTGTTTTTT. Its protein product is CATSPTLAGLRTGELFF.